Presented here are 16 T cell receptor beta chains from one specimen sequenced in a study of shared clonotypes between healthy human individuals (dated by TCRdb to 2019 to 2021). Library generation was performed with the immunoSEQ multiplex PCR assay. TCRdb re-hosts the immuneACCESS table, in-frame sequences only. Its copies lack some clones; in the studies checked, an unresolved V gene accounts for under half of them, and the cause for the rest is not known. The sample data list about a million clones, and about 80% of these were observed just once. 0.89% of the sample rests with the top ten. The specimen was memory CD4+ T cells from PBMCs. The cell subset or site label for this specimen denotes: CD45RA-negative fraction. The origin of the receptors is a man younger than 35 in good health. Some clones in this sample may be carry-over from other donors' samples.

This clone was picked up a small number of times. V and J are TRBV28 and TRBJ1-1, with D perhaps TRBD1 (6 bases). Looked up from germline, CDR1 is MDHEN and CDR2 is SYDVKM. The CDR3 runs 14 residues. Trimming left V 6 bases short and J 0 bases short, with 11 bases between. CDR3 in DNA: TGTGCCAGCAGGCCTGGGGGCCTGAACACTGAAGCTTTCTTT. It specifies CASRPGGLNTEAFF.

This chain links TRBV29-1 with TRBJ1-1, with TRBD1 matching over 7 bases. Germline CDR1 is SQVTM and CDR2 is ANQGSEA. With 7 bases clipped from V and 10 bases from J, the junction kept 9 bases outside the gene matches. The CDR3 loop spans 11 amino acids. Here the CDR3 reads CSAEGAGAAFF. DNA of the CDR3: TGCAGCGCCGAGGGGGCAGGGGCAGCTTTCTTT.

The chain uses TRBV28 and TRBJ2-5; D gene uncertain. CDR1 and CDR2 from the germline V gene are MDHEN and SYDVKM. CDR3 length: 12 residues. V was clipped by 3 bases and J by 5 bases, with 7 bases between them. CDR3 DNA sequence: TGTGCCAGCAGTTTGGTCTGGGAGACCCAGTACTTC. Protein: CASSLVWETQYF.

This chain joins TRBV11-1 and TRBJ1-6; D gene unclear. V lost 0 bases to trimming and J lost 7 bases, with 4 bases between them. Germline V gives CDR1 SGHAT, CDR2 FQDESV (reference sequence). There are 13 residues in the CDR3. CDR3 nucleotide sequence: TGTGCCAGCAGCTTAGCGCAGAATTCACCCCTCCACTTT. This encodes CASSLAQNSPLHF.

V and J are TRBV6-1 and TRBJ1-1; D ambiguous. V lost 8 bases to trimming and J lost 0 bases, with 10 bases between them. Germline V gene sequence: CDR1 MNHNS, CDR2 SASEGT. This CDR3 is 13 amino acids long. CDR3 nucleotide sequence: TGTGCCAGCCAGCTGCAGATGAACACTGAAGCTTTCTTT. Protein product: CASQLQMNTEAFF.

This clone occurred a few times. The chain has TRBV2 and TRBJ2-5; no definite D call. In germline, CDR1 is SNHLY, CDR2 FYNNEI. The CDR3 has 11 residues. V was trimmed by 8 bases and J by 0 bases, leaving 4 bases between them. CDR3 sequence: CASEYQETQYF. CDR3 in DNA: TGTGCCAGCGAGTACCAAGAGACCCAGTACTTC.

The chain carries TRBV7-9 and TRBJ2-7; D is perhaps TRBD1 or TRBD2 (5 bases each). CDR1 is SEHNR and CDR2 is FQNEAQ in the germline V gene (reference sequence). V dropped 4 bases and J dropped 0 bases, with 10 bases sitting between them. The CDR3 has 14 residues. This CDR3 is CASSSNGASYEQYF. In DNA, the CDR3 is TGTGCCAGCAGCTCCAACGGGGCCTCCTACGAGCAGTACTTC.

The genes are TRBV7-3 and TRBJ2-2; 12 bases agree with TRBD2. The germline gives CDR1 SGHTA, CDR2 FQGTGA. J lost 3 bases, V lost 5 bases, and 7 bases had no gene match. The CDR3 has 17 residues. CDR3 nucleotide sequence: TGTGCCAGCAGCCCCGGACTAGCGGGACCGTACACCGGGGAGCTGTTTTTT. The encoded protein is CASSPGLAGPYTGELFF.

The CDR3 region has the DNA TGCGCCAGCAGCCAACAACCGACTAGCTCCTACGAGCAGTACTTC. Translated: CASSQQPTSSYEQYF. This chain joins TRBV5-1 and TRBJ2-7; D might be TRBD2 (6 bases). The CDR3 loop spans 15 amino acids. The V end was cut by 4 bases, the J end by 0 bases, with 14 bases between. The germline CDR1 and CDR2 sequences are SGHRS and YFSETQ.

In this sample, this clone turned up a few times. The chain uses TRBV30 and TRBJ2-1; 8 nucleotides match TRBD1. V lost 8 bases to trimming and J lost 7 bases; unmatched junction nucleotides: 13. This CDR3 has 14 amino acids. The V gene's germline CDR1 is GTSNPN and CDR2 SVGIG (reference sequence). CDR3 DNA: TGTGCCGCGATATTGGACAGGGCTTTAAATGAGCAGTTCTTC. Protein product: CAAILDRALNEQFF.

The rearrangement uses TRBV5-4 and TRBJ2-7, with 10 nucleotides matching TRBD2. Trimming removed 6 bases from V and 3 bases from J; junction bases left unmatched: 12. Germline-derived CDR1 and CDR2 are SGHNT and YYREEE (reference sequence). CDR3 size: 16 residues. DNA of the CDR3: TGTGCCAGCACTCCCCCCGGCCTAGCGGGAGACTACGAGCAGTACTTC. This translates into CASTPPGLAGDYEQYF.

This clone occurred once. The chain uses TRBV14 and TRBJ2-1; 7 bases match TRBD1. The V segment lost 4 bases and the J segment 3 bases; nucleotides outside the gene matches: 6. The germline V gene encodes CDR1 SGHDN and CDR2 FVKESK. The CDR3 has 15 residues. The CDR3 DNA sequence: TGTGCCAGCAGCCTAGACAGGGATTACTACAATGAGCAGTTCTTC. It codes for CASSLDRDYYNEQFF.

The J gene is TRBJ2-1, the V gene TRBV6-1; D is unclear. The CDR3 loop spans 15 amino acids. Deletions cut 2 bases from V and 8 bases from J, with 16 bases between. Germline loops: CDR1 MNHNS, CDR2 SASEGT. CDR3 in DNA: TGTGCCAGCAGTGAAATGGTAGGTTTGCTTGATGAGCAGTTCTTC. As protein: CASSEMVGLLDEQFF.

This chain uses TRBV7-2 with TRBJ2-5, with D uncertain. CDR1 is SGHTA and CDR2 is FQGNSA in the germline V gene. This CDR3 comprises 15 residues. Trimming stripped 3 bases from V and 1 base from J, with 12 bases between. Here the CDR3 DNA reads TGTGCCAGCAGCTTGATGTCGACCAGCCAAGAGACCCAGTACTTC. Protein sequence: CASSLMSTSQETQYF.

The count of this clone is one. The chain combines TRBV11-3 with TRBJ2-3; TRBD1 aligns across 9 bases. The CDR3 length is 14 residues. V dropped 5 bases and J dropped 1; count of bases not matched to a gene: 1. Per germline, CDR1 SGHNT and CDR2 YENEEA. The CDR3 DNA reads TGTGCCAGCAGCCGGACAGGGGGCACAGATACGCAGTATTTT. Its protein product is CASSRTGGTDTQYF.

This rearrangement joins TRBV2 to TRBJ2-5; TRBD1 is a possible D gene (6 bases). Germline-derived CDR1 and CDR2 are SNHLY and FYNNEI. Trimming removed 7 bases from V and 5 bases from J, with 17 bases in between. This CDR3 has 14 residues. The CDR3 sequence: CASTPRTGWETQYF. DNA of the CDR3: TGTGCCAGCACCCCACGCACAGGGTGGGAGACCCAGTACTTC.